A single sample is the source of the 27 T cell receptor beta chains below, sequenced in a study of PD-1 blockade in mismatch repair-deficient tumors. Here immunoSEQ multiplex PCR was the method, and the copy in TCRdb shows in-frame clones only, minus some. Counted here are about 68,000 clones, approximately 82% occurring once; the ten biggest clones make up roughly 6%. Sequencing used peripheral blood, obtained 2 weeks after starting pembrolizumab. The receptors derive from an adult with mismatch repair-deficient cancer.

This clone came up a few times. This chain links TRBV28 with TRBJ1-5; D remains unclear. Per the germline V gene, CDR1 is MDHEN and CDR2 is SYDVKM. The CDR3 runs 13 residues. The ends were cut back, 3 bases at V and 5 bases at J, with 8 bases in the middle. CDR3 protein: CASSFGGYQPQHF. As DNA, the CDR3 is TGTGCCAGCAGTTTCGGCGGATATCAGCCCCAGCATTTT.

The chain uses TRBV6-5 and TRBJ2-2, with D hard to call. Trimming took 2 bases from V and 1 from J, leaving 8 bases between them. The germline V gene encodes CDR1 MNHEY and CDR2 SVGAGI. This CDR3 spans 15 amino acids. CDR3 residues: CASSYNSENTGELFF. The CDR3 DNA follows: TGTGCCAGCAGTTACAACTCGGAGAACACCGGGGAGCTGTTTTTT.

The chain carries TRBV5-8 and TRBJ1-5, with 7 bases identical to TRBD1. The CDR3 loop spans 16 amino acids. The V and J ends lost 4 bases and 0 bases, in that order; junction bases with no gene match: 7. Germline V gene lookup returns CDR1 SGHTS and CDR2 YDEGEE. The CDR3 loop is CASSLRQGYSNQPQHF. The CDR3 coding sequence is TGTGCCAGCAGCCTTAGACAGGGTTATAGCAATCAGCCCCAGCATTTT.

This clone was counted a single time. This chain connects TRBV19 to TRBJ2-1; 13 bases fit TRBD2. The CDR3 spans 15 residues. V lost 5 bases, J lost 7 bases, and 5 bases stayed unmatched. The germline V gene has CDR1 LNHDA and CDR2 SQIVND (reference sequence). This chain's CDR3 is CASSPTSGRLNEQFF. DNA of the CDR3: TGTGCCAGTAGTCCGACTAGCGGGAGGTTGAATGAGCAGTTCTTC.

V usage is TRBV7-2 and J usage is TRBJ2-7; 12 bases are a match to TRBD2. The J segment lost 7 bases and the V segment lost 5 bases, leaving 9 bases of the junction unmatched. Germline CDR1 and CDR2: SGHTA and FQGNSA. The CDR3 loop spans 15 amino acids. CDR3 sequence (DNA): TGTGCCAGCAGCCAAAGACTAGCGGGAGAAAAGGAGCAGTACTTC. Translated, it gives CASSQRLAGEKEQYF.

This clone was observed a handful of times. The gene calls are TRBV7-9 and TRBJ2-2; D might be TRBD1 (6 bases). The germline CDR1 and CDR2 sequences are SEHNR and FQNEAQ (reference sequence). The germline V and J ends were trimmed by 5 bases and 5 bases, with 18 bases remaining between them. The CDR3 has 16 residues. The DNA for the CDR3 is TGTGCCAGCAGCCCCGATAGGGGACACTTTACCGGGGAGCTGTTTTTT. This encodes CASSPDRGHFTGELFF.

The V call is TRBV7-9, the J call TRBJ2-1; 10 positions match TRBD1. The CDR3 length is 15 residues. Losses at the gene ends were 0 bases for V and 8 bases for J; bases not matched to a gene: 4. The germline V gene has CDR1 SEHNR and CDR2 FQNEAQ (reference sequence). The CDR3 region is CASSLAGTGADEQFF. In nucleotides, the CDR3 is TGTGCCAGCAGCTTAGCCGGGACAGGGGCCGATGAGCAGTTCTTC.

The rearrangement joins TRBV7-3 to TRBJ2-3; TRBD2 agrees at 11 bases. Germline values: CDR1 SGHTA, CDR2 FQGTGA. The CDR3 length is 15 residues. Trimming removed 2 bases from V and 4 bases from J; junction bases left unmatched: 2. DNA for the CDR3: TGTGCCAGCAGCTTAGCACTAGCGGGAGCAGATACGCAGTATTTT. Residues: CASSLALAGADTQYF.

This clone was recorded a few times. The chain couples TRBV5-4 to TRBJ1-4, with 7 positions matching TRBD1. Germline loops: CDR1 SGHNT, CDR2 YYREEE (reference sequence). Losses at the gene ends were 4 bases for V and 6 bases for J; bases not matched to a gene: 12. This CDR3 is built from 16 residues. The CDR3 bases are TGTGCCAGCAGCCCGAGTGGGGGACAGTCCCATGAAAAACTGTTTTTT. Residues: CASSPSGGQSHEKLFF.

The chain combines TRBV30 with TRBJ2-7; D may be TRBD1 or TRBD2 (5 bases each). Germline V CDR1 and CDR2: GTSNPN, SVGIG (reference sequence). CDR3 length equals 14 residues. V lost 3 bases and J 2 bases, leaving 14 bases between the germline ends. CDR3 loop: CAWRSIWDAYEQYF. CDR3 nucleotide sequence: TGTGCCTGGAGGTCTATTTGGGACGCCTACGAGCAGTACTTC.

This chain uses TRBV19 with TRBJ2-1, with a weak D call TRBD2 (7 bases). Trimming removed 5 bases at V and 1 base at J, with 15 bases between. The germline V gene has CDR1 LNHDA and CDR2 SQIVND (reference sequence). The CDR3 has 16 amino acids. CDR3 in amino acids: CASSDREGGSYNEQFF. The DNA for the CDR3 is TGTGCCAGTAGTGACCGAGAGGGGGGGTCCTACAATGAGCAGTTCTTC. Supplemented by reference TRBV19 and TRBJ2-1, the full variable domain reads DGGITQSPKYLFRKEGQNVTLSCEQNLNHDAMYWYRQDPGQGLRLIYYSQIVNDFQKGDIAEGYSVSREKKESFPLTVTSAQKNPTAFYLCASSDREGGSYNEQFFGPGTRLTVL.

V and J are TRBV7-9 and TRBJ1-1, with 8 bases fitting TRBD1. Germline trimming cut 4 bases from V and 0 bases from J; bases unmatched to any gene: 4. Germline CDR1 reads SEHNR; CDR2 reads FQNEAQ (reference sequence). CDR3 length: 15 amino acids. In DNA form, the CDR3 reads TGTGCCAGCAGCTCCCCGGGACAGGTGAACACTGAAGCTTTCTTT. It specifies CASSSPGQVNTEAFF.

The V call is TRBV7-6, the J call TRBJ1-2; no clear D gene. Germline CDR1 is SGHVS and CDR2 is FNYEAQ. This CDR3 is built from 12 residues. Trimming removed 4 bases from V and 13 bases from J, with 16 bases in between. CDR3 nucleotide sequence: TGTGCCAGCAGCTACCTCGGTGGGGATAGCACCTTC. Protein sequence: CASSYLGGDSTF.

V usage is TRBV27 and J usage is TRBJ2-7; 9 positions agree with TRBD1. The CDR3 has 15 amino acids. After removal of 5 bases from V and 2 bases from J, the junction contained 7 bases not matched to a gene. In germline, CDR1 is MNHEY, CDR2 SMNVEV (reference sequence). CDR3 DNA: TGTGCCAGCAGTAAGCTCGGGACAGGGACCTACGAGCAGTACTTC. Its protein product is CASSKLGTGTYEQYF.

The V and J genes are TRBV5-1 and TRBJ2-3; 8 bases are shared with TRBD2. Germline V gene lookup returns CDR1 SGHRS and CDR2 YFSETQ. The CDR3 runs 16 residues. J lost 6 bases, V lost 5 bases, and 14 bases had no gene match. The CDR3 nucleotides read TGCGCCAGCAGATCCGTAAGAAGCGGGAGTTGGGATACGCAGTATTTT. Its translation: CASRSVRSGSWDTQYF.

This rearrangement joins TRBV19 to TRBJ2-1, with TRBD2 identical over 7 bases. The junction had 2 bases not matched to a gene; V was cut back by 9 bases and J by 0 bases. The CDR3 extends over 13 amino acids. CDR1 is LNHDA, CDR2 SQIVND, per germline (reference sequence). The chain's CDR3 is CASSGNSYNEQFF. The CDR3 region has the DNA TGTGCCAGCAGCGGGAACTCCTACAATGAGCAGTTCTTC.

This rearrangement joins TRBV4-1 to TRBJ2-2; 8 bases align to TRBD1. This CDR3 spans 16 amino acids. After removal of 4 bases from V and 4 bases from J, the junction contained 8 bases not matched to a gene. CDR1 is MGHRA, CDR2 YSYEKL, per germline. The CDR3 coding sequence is TGCGCCAGCAGCCTACGGACAGGGAGTAGCACCGGGGAGCTGTTTTTT. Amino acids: CASSLRTGSSTGELFF.

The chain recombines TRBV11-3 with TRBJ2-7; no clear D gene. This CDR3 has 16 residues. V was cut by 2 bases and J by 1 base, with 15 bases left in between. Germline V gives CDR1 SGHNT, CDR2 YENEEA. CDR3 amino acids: CASSLLTGTSSYEQYF. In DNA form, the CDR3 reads TGTGCCAGCAGCTTACTGACGGGCACTTCTTCCTACGAGCAGTACTTC. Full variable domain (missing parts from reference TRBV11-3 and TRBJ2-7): EAGVVQSPRYKIIEKKQPVAFWCNPISGHNTLYWYLQNLGQGPELLIRYENEEAVDDSQLPKDRFSAERLKGVDSTLKIQPAELGDSAVYLCASSLLTGTSSYEQYFGPGTRLTVT.

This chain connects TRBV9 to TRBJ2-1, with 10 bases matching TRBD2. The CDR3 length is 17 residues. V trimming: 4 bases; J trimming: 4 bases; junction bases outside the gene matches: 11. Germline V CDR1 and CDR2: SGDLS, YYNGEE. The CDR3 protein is CASSPGRASGSYNEQFF. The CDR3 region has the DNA TGTGCCAGCAGCCCTGGGCGGGCTAGCGGGAGTTACAATGAGCAGTTCTTC.

Written as DNA, the CDR3 is TGTGCCAGCAGCGCCGGACAGGGCAGGACTGAAGCTTTCTTT. Protein product: CASSAGQGRTEAFF. The rearrangement uses TRBV6-4 and TRBJ1-1, with 8 bases aligning to TRBD1. Germline V lookup: CDR1 MRHNA, CDR2 SNTAGT. V gave up 6 bases and J gave up 5 bases; unmatched junction bases: 8. The CDR3 length is 14 residues.

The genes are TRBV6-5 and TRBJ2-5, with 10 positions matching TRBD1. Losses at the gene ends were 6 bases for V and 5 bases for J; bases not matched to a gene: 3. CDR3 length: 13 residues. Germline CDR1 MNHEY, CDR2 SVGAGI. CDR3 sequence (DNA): TGTGCCAGCAGGACAGGGGGCGAGGAGACCCAGTACTTC. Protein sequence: CASRTGGEETQYF.

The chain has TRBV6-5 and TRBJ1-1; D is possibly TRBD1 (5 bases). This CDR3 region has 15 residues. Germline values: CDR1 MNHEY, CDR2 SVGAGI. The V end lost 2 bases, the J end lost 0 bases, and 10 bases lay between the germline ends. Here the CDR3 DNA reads TGTGCCAGCAGTTACCGGGGGGAAATGAACACTGAAGCTTTCTTT. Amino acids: CASSYRGEMNTEAFF.

CDR3 coding DNA: TGCGCCAGCAGCTTGGGCCTGGGGGACGAGCAGTACTTC. Translated: CASSLGLGDEQYF. The rearrangement uses TRBV4-1 and TRBJ2-7; possibly TRBD1 or TRBD2 for D (5 bases each). The CDR3 has 13 residues. The germline CDR1 and CDR2 sequences are MGHRA and YSYEKL. V was shortened by 5 bases and J by 5 bases, with 13 bases between the two germline ends.

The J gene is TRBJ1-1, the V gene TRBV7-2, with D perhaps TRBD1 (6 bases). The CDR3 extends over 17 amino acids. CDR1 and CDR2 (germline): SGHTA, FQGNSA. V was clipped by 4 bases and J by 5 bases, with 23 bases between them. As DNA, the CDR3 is TGTGCCAGCAGCTCCGACACCGGGACACCACGCGGGACTGAAGCTTTCTTT. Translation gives CASSSDTGTPRGTEAFF.

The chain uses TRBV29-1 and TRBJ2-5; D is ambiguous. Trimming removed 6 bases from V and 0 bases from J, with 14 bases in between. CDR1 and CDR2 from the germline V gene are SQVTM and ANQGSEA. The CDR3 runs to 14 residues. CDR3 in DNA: TGCAGCGTCGAAATCCCCCTGTACCAAGAGACCCAGTACTTC. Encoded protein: CSVEIPLYQETQYF.

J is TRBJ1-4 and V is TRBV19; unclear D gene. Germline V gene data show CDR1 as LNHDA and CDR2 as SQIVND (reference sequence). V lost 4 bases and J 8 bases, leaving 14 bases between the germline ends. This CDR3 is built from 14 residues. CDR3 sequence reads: CASSRRHSREKLFF. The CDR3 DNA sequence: TGTGCCAGTAGTAGACGTCATAGCCGGGAAAAACTGTTTTTT.

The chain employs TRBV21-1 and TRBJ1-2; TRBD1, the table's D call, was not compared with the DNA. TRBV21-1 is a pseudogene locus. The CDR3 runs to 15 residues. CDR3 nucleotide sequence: TGTGCCAGCAGCAAAGGTAACTCAGGGATATATGGCTACACCTTC. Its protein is CASSKGNSGIYGYTF.